Detailed here is one T cell receptor beta chain. The data were obtained in a study of shared clonotypes between healthy human individuals. Each subset's genomic DNA was split evenly across several immunoSEQ plates. The table came from immunoSEQ multiplex PCR; TCRdb's copy has only in-frame clones and leaves some out. The data contain about 470,000 clones, 79% of them singletons. The germline V and J ends were trimmed by 2 bases and 2 bases, with 3 bases remaining between them. CDR3 length: 12 amino acids. Per the germline V gene, CDR1 is MGHDK and CDR2 is SYGVNS. The chain employs TRBV25-1 and TRBJ1-1; D uncertain. The sample taken for sequencing was PBMCs. The receptor was isolated from a woman in her thirties or forties in good health. Some clones in this sample may be carry-over from other donors' samples. CDR3 sequence (DNA): TGTGCCAGCAGTGAAGGTAACACTGAAGCTTTCTTT. It encodes CASSEGNTEAFF.